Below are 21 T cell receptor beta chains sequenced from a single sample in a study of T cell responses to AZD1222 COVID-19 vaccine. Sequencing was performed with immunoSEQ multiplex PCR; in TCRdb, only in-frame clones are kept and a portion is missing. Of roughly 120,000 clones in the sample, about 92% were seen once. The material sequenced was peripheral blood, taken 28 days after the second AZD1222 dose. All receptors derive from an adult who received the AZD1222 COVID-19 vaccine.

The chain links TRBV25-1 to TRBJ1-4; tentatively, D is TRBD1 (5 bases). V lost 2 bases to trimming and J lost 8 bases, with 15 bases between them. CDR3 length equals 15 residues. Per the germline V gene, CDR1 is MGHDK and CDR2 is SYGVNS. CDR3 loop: CASSEDLIRGEKLFF. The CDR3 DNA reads TGTGCCAGCAGTGAAGATCTGATTCGGGGGGAAAAACTGTTTTTT. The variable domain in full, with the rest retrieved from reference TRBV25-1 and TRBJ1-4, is EADIYQTPRYLVIGTGKKITLECSQTMGHDKMYWYQQDPGMELHLIHYSYGVNSTEKGDLSSESTVSRIRTEHFPLTLESARPSHTSQYLCASSEDLIRGEKLFFGSGTQLSVL.

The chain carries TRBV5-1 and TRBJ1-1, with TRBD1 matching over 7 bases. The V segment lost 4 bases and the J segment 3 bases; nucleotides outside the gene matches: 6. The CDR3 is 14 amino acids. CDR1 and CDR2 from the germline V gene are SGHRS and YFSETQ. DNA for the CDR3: TGCGCCAGCAGCAGACAGGGTCGGGACACTGAAGCTTTCTTT. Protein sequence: CASSRQGRDTEAFF.

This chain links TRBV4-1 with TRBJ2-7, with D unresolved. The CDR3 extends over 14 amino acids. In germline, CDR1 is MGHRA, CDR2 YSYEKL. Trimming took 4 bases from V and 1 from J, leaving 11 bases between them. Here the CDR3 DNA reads TGCGCCAGCAGCCCCCAGATCGGTTCCTACGAGCAGTACTTC. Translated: CASSPQIGSYEQYF.

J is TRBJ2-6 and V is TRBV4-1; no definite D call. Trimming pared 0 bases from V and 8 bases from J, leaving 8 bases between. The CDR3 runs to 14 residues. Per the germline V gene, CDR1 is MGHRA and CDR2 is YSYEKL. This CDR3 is CASSQDTLTNVLTF. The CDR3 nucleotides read TGCGCCAGCAGCCAAGATACGTTGACCAACGTCCTGACTTTC.

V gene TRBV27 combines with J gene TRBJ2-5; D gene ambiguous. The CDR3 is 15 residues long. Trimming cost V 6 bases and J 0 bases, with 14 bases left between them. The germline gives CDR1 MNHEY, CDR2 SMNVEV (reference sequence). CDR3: CASRSLVAYQETQYF. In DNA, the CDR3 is TGTGCCAGCAGATCCCTAGTGGCTTACCAAGAGACCCAGTACTTC.

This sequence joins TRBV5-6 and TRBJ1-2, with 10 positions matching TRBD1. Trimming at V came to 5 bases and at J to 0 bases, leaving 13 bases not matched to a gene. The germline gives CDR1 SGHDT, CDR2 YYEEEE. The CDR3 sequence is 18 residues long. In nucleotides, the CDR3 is TGTGCCAGCAGTTCGGACAGGGGGGAGGACGAGTCTAACTATGGCTACACCTTC. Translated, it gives CASSSDRGEDESNYGYTF.

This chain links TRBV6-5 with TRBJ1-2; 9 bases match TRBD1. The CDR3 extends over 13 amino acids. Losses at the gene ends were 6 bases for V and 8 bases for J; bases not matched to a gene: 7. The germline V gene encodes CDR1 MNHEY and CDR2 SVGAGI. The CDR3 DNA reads TGTGCCAGCAGGTACAGGGGGCTGGGCGGCTACACCTTC. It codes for CASRYRGLGGYTF.

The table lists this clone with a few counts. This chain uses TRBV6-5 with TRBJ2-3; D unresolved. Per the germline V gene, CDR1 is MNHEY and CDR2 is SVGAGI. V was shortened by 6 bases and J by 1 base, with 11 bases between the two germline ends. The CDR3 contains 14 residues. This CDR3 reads CASSPPRGTDTQYF. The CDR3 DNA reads TGTGCCAGCAGCCCACCCCGAGGCACAGATACGCAGTATTTT.

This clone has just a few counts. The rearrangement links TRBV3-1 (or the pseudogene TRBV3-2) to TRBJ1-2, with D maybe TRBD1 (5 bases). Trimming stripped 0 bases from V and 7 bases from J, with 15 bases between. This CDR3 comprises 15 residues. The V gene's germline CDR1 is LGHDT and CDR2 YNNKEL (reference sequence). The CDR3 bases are TGTGCCAGCAGCCAAGATGTCGGGGGTGGCGGTGGCTACACCTTC. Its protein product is CASSQDVGGGGGYTF.

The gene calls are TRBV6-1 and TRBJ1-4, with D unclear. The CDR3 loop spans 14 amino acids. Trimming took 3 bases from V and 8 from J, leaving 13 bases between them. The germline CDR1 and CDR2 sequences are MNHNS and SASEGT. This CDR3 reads CASSDRQQVEKLFF. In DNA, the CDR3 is TGTGCCAGCAGTGACAGGCAGCAGGTCGAAAAACTGTTTTTT.

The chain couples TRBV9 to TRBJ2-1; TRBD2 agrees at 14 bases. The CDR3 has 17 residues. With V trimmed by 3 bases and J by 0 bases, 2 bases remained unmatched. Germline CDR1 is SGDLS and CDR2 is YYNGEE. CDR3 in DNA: TGTGCCAGCAGCGGAGGGACTAGCGGGAGCTCCTACAATGAGCAGTTCTTC. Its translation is CASSGGTSGSSYNEQFF.

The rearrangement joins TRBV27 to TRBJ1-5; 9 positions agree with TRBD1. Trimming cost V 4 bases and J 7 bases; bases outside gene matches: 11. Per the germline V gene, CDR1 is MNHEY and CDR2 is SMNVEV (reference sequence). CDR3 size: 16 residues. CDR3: CASSSSTGTGRQPQHF. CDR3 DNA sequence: TGTGCCAGCAGTTCATCGACCGGGACAGGGAGACAGCCCCAGCATTTT.

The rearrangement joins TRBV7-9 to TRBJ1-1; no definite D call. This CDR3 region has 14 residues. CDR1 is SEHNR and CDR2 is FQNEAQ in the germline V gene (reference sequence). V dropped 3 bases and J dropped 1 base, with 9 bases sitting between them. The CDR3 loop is CASSFTQGNTEAFF. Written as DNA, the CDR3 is TGTGCCAGCAGCTTCACCCAAGGGAACACTGAAGCTTTCTTT.

The CDR3 sequence: CASSSTDTQYF. CDR3 coding DNA: TGTGCCAGCAGTAGCACAGATACGCAGTATTTT. The J gene is TRBJ2-3, the V gene TRBV25-1; D gene uncertain. This CDR3 region has 11 residues. CDR1 is MGHDK, CDR2 SYGVNS, per germline. The V end lost 5 bases, the J end lost 0 bases, and 0 bases lay between the germline ends.

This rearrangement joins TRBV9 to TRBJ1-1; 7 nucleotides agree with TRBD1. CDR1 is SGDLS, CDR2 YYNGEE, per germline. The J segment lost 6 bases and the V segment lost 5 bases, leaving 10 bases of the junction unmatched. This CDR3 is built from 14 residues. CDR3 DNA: TGTGCCAGCAGTCGCTCCCTGACAGGGCCTGAAGCTTTCTTT. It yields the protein CASSRSLTGPEAFF. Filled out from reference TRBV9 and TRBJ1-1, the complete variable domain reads DSGVTQTPKHLITATGQRVTLRCSPRSGDLSVYWYQQSLDQGLQFLIQYYNGEERAKGNILERFSAQQFPDLHSELNLSSLELGDSALYFCASSRSLTGPEAFFGQGTRLTVV.

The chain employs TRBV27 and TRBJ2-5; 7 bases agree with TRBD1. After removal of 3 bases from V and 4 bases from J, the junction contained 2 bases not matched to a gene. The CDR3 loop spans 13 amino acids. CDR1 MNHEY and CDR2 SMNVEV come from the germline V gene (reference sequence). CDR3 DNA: TGTGCCAGCAGTTTGGACAGGAGAGAGACCCAGTACTTC. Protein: CASSLDRRETQYF.

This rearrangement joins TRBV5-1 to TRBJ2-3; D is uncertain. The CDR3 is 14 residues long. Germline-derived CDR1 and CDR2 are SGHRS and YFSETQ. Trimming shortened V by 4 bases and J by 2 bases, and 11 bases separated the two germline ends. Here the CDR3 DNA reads TGCGCCAGCAGCGTCACACGATACACAGATACGCAGTATTTT. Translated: CASSVTRYTDTQYF.

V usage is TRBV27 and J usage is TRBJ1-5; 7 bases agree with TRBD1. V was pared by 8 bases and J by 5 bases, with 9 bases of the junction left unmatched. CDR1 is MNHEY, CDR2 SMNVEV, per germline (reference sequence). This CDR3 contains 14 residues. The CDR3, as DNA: TGTGCCAGCTCCCGGGGGGACAGCCATCAGCCCCAGCATTTT. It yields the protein CASSRGDSHQPQHF.

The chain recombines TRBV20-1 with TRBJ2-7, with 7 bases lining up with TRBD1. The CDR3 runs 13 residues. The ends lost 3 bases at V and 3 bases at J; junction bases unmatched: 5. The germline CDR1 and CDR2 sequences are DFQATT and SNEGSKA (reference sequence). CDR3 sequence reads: CSASADRDYEQYF. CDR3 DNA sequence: TGCAGTGCTAGTGCTGACAGGGACTACGAGCAGTACTTC.

The CDR3 is CATRKYPDANSPLHF. As DNA, the CDR3 is TGTGCCACCAGGAAGTACCCGGACGCGAATTCACCCCTCCACTTT. The gene calls are TRBV15 and TRBJ1-6; the D is unclear. The CDR3 covers 15 residues. CDR1 and CDR2 from the germline V gene are LNHNV and YYDKDF (reference sequence). Trimming pared 6 bases from V and 7 bases from J, leaving 16 bases between.

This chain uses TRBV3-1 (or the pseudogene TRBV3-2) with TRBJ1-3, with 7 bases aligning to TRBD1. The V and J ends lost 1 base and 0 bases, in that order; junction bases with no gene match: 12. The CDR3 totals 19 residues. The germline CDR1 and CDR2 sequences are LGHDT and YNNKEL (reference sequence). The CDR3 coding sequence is TGTGCCAGCAGCCAAGGTCGCTTTAGGCAGGGGGTCTCTGGAAACACCATATATTTT. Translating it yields CASSQGRFRQGVSGNTIYF.